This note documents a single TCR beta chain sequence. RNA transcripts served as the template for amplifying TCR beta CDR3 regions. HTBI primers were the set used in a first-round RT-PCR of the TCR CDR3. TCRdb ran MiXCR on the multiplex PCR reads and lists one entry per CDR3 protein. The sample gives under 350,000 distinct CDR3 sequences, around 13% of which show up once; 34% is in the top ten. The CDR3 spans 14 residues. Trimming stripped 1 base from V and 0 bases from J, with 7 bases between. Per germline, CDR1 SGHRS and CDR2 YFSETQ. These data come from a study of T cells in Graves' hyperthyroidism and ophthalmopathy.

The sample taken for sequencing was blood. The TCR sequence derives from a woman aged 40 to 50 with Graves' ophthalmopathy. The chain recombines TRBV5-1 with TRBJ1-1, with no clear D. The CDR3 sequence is CASSLSGMNTEAFF. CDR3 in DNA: TGCGCCAGCAGCTTGTCCGGTATGAACACTGAAGCTTTCTTT.